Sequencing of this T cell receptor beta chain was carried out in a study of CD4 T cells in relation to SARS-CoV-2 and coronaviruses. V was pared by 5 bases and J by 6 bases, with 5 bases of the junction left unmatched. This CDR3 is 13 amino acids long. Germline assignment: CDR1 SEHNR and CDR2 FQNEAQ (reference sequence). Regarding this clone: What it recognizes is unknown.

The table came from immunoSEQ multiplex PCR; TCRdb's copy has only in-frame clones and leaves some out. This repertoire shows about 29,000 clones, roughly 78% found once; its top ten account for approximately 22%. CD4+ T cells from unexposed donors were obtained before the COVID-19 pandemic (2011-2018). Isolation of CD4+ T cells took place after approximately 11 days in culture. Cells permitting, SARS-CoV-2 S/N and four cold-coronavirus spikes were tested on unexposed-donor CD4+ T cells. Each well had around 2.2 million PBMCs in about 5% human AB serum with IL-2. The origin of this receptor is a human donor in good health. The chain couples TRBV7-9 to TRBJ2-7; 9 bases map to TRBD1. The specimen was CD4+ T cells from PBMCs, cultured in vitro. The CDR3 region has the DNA TGTGCCAGCAGCCGGGGGACAGGGCGCGAGCAGTACTTC. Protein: CASSRGTGREQYF. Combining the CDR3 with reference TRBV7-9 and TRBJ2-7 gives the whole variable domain DTGVSQNPRHKITKRGQNVTFRCDPISEHNRLYWYRQTLGQGPEFLTYFQNEAQLEKSRLLSDRFSAERPKGSFSTLEIQRTEQGDSAMYLCASSRGTGREQYFGPGTRLTVT.